The sequence of this TCR beta chain was determined in a study of identical twins. Via MiXCR, TCRdb re-called the 5' RACE reads, giving one row per CDR3 protein. Among 400,000 to 550,000 distinct CDR3 sequences listed, approximately 24% were seen once. The CDR3 length is 14 residues. From germline, CDR1 is SGHKS and CDR2 YYEKEE (reference sequence). With 4 bases removed from V and 7 bases from J, the gap between germline ends came to 15 bases. Study-wide results and limits: Analyses of zero insertions could be partly confounded by invariant MAIT and iNKT cells.

Of note for this clonotype: Antigen unknown.

These records were also assigned to another study, of T cells expressing NK-cell markers. As that report states: It was sorted CD3+CD56-NKG2C+, CD3+CD56+NKG2C- and CD3+CD56+NKG2C+ T cells that provided the TCR beta repertoires.

Sequenced material: CD4+ T cells sorted from blood. The clonotype originates from a woman between 18 and 29 years old in good health. The V call is TRBV5-5, the J call TRBJ1-5; D is unclear. CDR3 loop: CASSTTDTRQPQHF. CDR3 DNA: TGTGCCAGCAGCACGACCGATACTCGGCAGCCCCAGCATTTT.